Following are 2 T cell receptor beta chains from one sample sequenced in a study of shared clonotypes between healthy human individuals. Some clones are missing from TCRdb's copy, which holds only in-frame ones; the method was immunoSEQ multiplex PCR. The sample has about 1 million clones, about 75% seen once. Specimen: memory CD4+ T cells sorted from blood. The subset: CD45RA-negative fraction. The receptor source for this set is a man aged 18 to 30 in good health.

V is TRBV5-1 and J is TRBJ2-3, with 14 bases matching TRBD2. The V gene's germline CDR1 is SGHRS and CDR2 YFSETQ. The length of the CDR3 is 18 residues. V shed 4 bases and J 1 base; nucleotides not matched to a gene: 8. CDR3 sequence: CASSPGLAGGPGTDTQYF. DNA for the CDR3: TGCGCCAGCAGCCCCGGACTAGCGGGGGGACCGGGCACAGATACGCAGTATTTT. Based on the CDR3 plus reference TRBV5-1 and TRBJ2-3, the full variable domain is KAGVTQTPRYLIKTRGQQVTLSCSPISGHRSVSWYQQTPGQGLQFLFEYFSETQRNKGNFPGRFSGRQFSNSRSEMNVSTLELGDSALYLCASSPGLAGGPGTDTQYFGPGTRLTVL.

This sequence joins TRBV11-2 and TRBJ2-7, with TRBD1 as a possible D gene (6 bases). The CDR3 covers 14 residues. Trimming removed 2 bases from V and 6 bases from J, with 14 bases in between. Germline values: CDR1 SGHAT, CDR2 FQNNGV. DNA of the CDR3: TGTGCCAGCAGCTTAATTGCTAGCAGGGGCGAGCAGTACTTC. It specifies CASSLIASRGEQYF.